These 28 T cell receptor beta chains originate from one sample sequenced in a study of T cells expressing NK-cell markers. One entry per CDR3 protein, without DNA, is what TCRdb gives after re-calling the 5' RACE reads. This table lists 200,000 to 300,000 distinct CDR3 sequences. The material sequenced was blood T cells: a sorted CD56 or NKG2C T cell subset, CD4+ or CD8+ T cells, or bulk PBMC T cells (not recorded which). The receptor set was obtained from a woman between 18 and 70 years old in good health.

The V and J genes are TRBV12-3 or TRBV12-4 and TRBJ2-6; without DNA, the TCRdb call of TRBD1 cannot be checked. The CDR3 totals 17 residues. This chain's CDR3 is CASTLAGGRSGANVLTF.

The V gene is TRBV6-1, the J gene TRBJ2-3; TCRdb's D call, TRBD1, is unchecked because there is no DNA. The germline gives CDR1 MNHNS, CDR2 SASEGT. This CDR3 is 14 amino acids long. CDR3 protein: CASSPGTGSDTQYF.

The V and J genes are TRBV5-1 and TRBJ2-2. CDR1 is SGHRS and CDR2 is YFSETQ in the germline V gene. The CDR3 loop spans 14 amino acids. The chain's CDR3 is CASSLRVNTGELFF.

V gene TRBV12-3 or TRBV12-4 combines with J gene TRBJ2-7; TCRdb designates TRBD1, a call that cannot be tested without DNA. The CDR3 has 18 residues. The CDR3 loop reads CASSFRAGGSGISYEQYF.

The chain joins TRBV9 to TRBJ2-5. The CDR3 extends over 14 amino acids. Per the germline V gene, CDR1 is SGDLS and CDR2 is YYNGEE. CDR3: CASSVGQRWETQYF. The variable domain in full, with the rest retrieved from reference TRBV9 and TRBJ2-5, is DSGVTQTPKHLITATGQRVTLRCSPRSGDLSVYWYQQSLDQGLQFLIQYYNGEERAKGNILERFSAQQFPDLHSELNLSSLELGDSALYFCASSVGQRWETQYFGPGTRLLVL.

This chain uses TRBV12-3 or TRBV12-4 with TRBJ2-1; TCRdb returns TRBD2, unconfirmable since there is no DNA. The CDR3 is 20 residues long. The CDR3 loop reads CASKNTIGTSAGAGKLEQFF.

The chain uses TRBV6-4 and TRBJ2-2; the TCRdb D gene call, TRBD2, has no DNA to confirm it. In germline, CDR1 is MRHNA, CDR2 SNTAGT. This CDR3 spans 15 amino acids. The CDR3 reads CASSWTSANTGELFF.

The chain uses TRBV5-1 and TRBJ2-1; as DNA is missing, the TRBD2 call by TCRdb cannot be tested. CDR3 length: 15 residues. Per the germline V gene, CDR1 is SGHRS and CDR2 is YFSETQ. This CDR3 reads CASSSLAGVRDEQFF.

V is TRBV9 and J is TRBJ2-1; TCRdb's D call of TRBD1 is untestable without DNA. Per germline, CDR1 SGDLS and CDR2 YYNGEE. This CDR3 comprises 17 residues. The chain's CDR3 is CASSGTGGLAATNEQFF.

CDR3 in amino acids: CASSSPGTPNRETQYF. This chain uses TRBV7-2 with TRBJ2-5; absent DNA, TCRdb's TRBD1 call cannot be checked. The CDR3 runs 16 residues. Germline loops: CDR1 SGHTA, CDR2 FQGNSA.

The rearrangement links TRBV7-3 to TRBJ2-7; the D gene TCRdb calls, TRBD1, cannot be checked with no DNA. Germline CDR1 SGHTA, CDR2 FQGTGA. This CDR3 has 14 residues. The CDR3 reads CASSPGRATYEQYF.

The chain carries TRBV3-1 and TRBJ1-3; TCRdb returns TRBD1, unconfirmable since there is no DNA. The CDR3 totals 15 residues. Germline-derived CDR1 and CDR2 are LGHDT and YNNKEL (reference sequence). The CDR3 is CASTRTGEKRNTIYF.

The V and J genes are TRBV12-3 or TRBV12-4 and TRBJ2-1; TCRdb's assignment of TRBD2 cannot be checked, as there is no DNA. The CDR3 covers 13 residues. CDR3 in amino acids: CASSPLGGNEQFF.

This chain joins TRBV5-8 and TRBJ1-2. This CDR3 is built from 13 residues. Germline CDR1 and CDR2: SGHTS and YDEGEE. CDR3 region: CASSLRQIYGYTF.

V is TRBV11-2 and J is TRBJ2-1; TCRdb calls TRBD2, which cannot be checked without DNA. Per the germline V gene, CDR1 is SGHAT and CDR2 is FQNNGV. This CDR3 spans 16 amino acids. The CDR3 sequence: CASSLDMGASSGKQFF.

The chain uses TRBV9 and TRBJ2-2. The CDR3 loop spans 17 amino acids. Germline assignment: CDR1 SGDLS and CDR2 YYNGEE. This CDR3 is CASSVLSGVGNTGELFF. Using reference TRBV9 and TRBJ2-2 for the parts outside the CDR3, the full variable domain is DSGVTQTPKHLITATGQRVTLRCSPRSGDLSVYWYQQSLDQGLQFLIQYYNGEERAKGNILERFSAQQFPDLHSELNLSSLELGDSALYFCASSVLSGVGNTGELFFGEGSRLTVL.

V and J are TRBV4-1 and TRBJ1-6. CDR1 and CDR2 (germline): MGHRA, YSYEKL. The CDR3 has 14 residues. The CDR3 sequence: CASSQWGGNSPLHF.

CDR3: CASSSYRGSAEAFF. The chain carries TRBV7-9 and TRBJ1-1; TCRdb's D gene call, TRBD1, goes unchecked for lack of DNA. The germline V gene encodes CDR1 SEHNR and CDR2 FQNEAQ (reference sequence). The CDR3 is 14 amino acids.

The chain joins TRBV7-2 to TRBJ1-3; TCRdb reports TRBD1, a call that lacks DNA to check it against. CDR1 and CDR2 from the germline V gene are SGHTA and FQGNSA. CDR3 size: 15 residues. The CDR3 here is CASSLGAQGGNTIYF.

The CDR3: CASSHDLQGINEKLFF. The chain carries TRBV4-1 and TRBJ1-4; with no DNA, the TCRdb D assignment of TRBD1 cannot be verified. CDR3 size: 16 residues. Germline assignment: CDR1 MGHRA and CDR2 YSYEKL.

The chain combines TRBV24-1 with TRBJ2-7; TCRdb's assignment of TRBD1 cannot be checked, as there is no DNA. The CDR3 contains 17 residues. The germline V gene encodes CDR1 KGHDR and CDR2 SFDVKD. CDR3 in amino acids: CATSDSAAGQGAYEQYF.

The chain has TRBV7-2 and TRBJ2-1; no DNA is available, so the TRBD2 call from TCRdb remains unchecked. The CDR3 consists of 17 residues. Germline V gene data show CDR1 as SGHTA and CDR2 as FQGNSA. This chain's CDR3 is CASSQSPGLASLDEQFF.

The chain is built from TRBV6-5 and TRBJ2-5; the TCRdb call, TRBD1, lacks DNA for checking. The CDR3 loop spans 15 amino acids. Germline V gives CDR1 MNHEY, CDR2 SVGAGI. The CDR3 loop is CASSYSGTGRETQYF.

The rearrangement links TRBV10-3 to TRBJ2-7; TCRdb's D call, TRBD2, is unchecked because there is no DNA. CDR1 and CDR2 (germline): ENHRY, SYGVKD. This CDR3 is 14 amino acids long. CDR3 loop: CAISEQGLVNEQYF.

This rearrangement joins TRBV4-3 to TRBJ2-1; the TCRdb call, TRBD2, lacks DNA for checking. The germline gives CDR1 LGHNA, CDR2 YSLEER. The length of the CDR3 is 15 residues. This chain's CDR3 is CASSQLAGTRIEQFF.

This sequence joins TRBV28 and TRBJ1-1. Germline loops: CDR1 MDHEN, CDR2 SYDVKM. This CDR3 is built from 12 residues. CDR3 residues: CASSFFSTEAFF.

V usage is TRBV24-1 and J usage is TRBJ2-5. CDR1 and CDR2 from the germline V gene are KGHDR and SFDVKD. CDR3 length: 12 residues. The CDR3 protein is CATKAAGETQYF.

This chain joins TRBV19 and TRBJ2-3; TCRdb's D call, TRBD1, is unchecked because there is no DNA. This CDR3 contains 15 residues. The germline CDR1 and CDR2 sequences are LNHDA and SQIVND (reference sequence). CDR3: CASSMKEGGADTQYF.